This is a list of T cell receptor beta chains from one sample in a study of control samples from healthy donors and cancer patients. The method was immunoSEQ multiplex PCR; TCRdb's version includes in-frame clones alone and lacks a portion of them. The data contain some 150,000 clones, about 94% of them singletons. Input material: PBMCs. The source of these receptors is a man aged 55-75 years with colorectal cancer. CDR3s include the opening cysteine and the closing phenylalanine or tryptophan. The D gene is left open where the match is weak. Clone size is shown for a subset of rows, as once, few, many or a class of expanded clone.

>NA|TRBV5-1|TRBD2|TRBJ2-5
CASSLEAGSETQYF
TGCGCCAGCAGCTTGGAAGCGGGGTCGGAGACCCAGTACTTC
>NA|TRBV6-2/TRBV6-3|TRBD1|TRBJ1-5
CASSSQGDSYQPQHF
TGTGCCAGCAGTTCGCAGGGGGATAGCTATCAGCCCCAGCATTTT
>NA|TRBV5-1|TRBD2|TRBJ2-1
CASSSGLAGGLSSYNEQFF
TGCGCCAGCAGTTCCGGACTAGCGGGGGGCCTAAGCTCCTACAATGAGCAGTTCTTC
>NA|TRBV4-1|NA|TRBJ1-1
CASSQRFQGRMNTEAFF
TGCGCCAGCAGCCAACGATTCCAAGGACGGATGAACACTGAAGCTTTCTTT
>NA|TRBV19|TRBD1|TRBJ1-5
CASSIGQGNQPQHF
TGTGCCAGTAGTATTGGACAGGGCAATCAGCCCCAGCATTTT
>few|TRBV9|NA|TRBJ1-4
CASSVTQGSNEKLFF
TGTGCCAGCAGCGTAACCCAGGGAAGTAATGAAAAACTGTTTTTT
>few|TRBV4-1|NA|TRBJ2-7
CASSKQGDEQYF
TGCGCCAGCAGCAAACAGGGAGACGAGCAGTACTTC
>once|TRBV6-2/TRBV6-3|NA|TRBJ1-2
CASSYSGKRAGYTF
TGTGCCAGCAGTTACTCGGGTAAACGGGCTGGCTACACCTTC
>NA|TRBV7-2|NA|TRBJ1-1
CASSSQQGWDTEAFF
TGTGCCAGCAGCTCCCAACAGGGATGGGACACTGAAGCTTTCTTT
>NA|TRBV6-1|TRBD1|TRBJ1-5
CASSAGTVYSNQPQHF
TGTGCCAGCAGTGCCGGGACAGTGTATAGCAATCAGCCCCAGCATTTT
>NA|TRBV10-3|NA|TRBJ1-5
CAISESLGSGQPQHF
TGTGCCATCAGTGAGTCGCTAGGGTCAGGGCAGCCCCAGCATTTT
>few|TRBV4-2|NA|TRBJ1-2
CASSHLYGYTF
TGTGCCAGCAGCCATCTCTATGGCTACACCTTC
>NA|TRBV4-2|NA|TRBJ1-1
CASSQGSAEAFF
TGTGCCAGCAGCCAAGGTTCGGCTGAAGCTTTCTTT
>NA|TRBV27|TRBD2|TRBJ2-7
CASSSAGGEQYF
TGTGCCAGCAGTTCAGCGGGGGGCGAGCAGTACTTC
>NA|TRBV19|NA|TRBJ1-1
CASSNTRSEAFF
TGTGCCAGTAGTAATACCAGGTCTGAAGCTTTCTTT
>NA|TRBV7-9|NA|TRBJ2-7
CASSLDAEQYF
TGTGCCAGCAGCTTAGATGCCGAGCAGTACTTC
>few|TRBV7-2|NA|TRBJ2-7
CASSLRAHEQYF
TGTGCCAGCAGCTTAAGGGCCCACGAGCAGTACTTC
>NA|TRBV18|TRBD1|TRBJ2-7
CASSPPGQESYEQYF
TGTGCCAGCTCACCGCCGGGACAGGAATCCTACGAGCAGTACTTC
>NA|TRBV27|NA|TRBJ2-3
CASSVPGRTTTDTQYF
TGTGCCAGCAGCGTGCCAGGCCGGACCACCACAGATACGCAGTATTTT
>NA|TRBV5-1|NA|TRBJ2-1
CASSLDPRTYNEQFF
TGCGCCAGCAGCTTGGATCCCAGGACTTACAATGAGCAGTTCTTC
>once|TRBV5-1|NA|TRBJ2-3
CASSSRTDTQYF
TGCGCCAGCAGCTCACGCACAGATACGCAGTATTTT
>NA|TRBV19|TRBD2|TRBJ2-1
CASSITSGRYNEQFF
TGTGCCAGTAGTATTACTAGCGGGCGATACAATGAGCAGTTCTTC
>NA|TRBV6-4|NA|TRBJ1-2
CASSAQWGAEGYTF
TGTGCCAGCAGCGCCCAGTGGGGCGCAGAGGGCTACACCTTC
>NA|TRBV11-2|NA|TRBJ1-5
CASSLDSTRPQHF
TGTGCCAGCAGCTTAGACTCGACCCGACCCCAGCATTTT
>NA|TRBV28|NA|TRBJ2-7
CASSRPQGYEQYF
TGTGCCAGCAGTCGCCCCCAGGGCTACGAGCAGTACTTC
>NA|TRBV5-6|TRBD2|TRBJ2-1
CASSHGSYSGGHNEQFF
TGTGCCAGCAGCCACGGGAGTTATAGCGGGGGTCACAATGAGCAGTTCTTC
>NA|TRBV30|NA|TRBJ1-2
CAWSRRTDGIGGYTF
TGTGCCTGGAGTAGGAGGACAGACGGAATTGGTGGCTACACCTTC
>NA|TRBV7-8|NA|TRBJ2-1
CASSFGTGTNEQFF
TGTGCCAGCAGCTTTGGAACAGGAACCAATGAGCAGTTCTTC
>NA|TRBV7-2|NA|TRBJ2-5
CASSLGGTLLRDQYF
TGTGCCAGCAGCTTAGGGGGAACGCTTTTGCGAGACCAGTACTTC
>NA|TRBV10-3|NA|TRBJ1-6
CAISGSEQGNNSPLHF
TGTGCCATCAGTGGGTCCGAACAGGGAAATAATTCACCCCTCCACTTT
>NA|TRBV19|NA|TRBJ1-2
CASSNREFLYGYTF
TGTGCCAGTAGCAACAGGGAGTTTCTCTATGGCTACACCTTC
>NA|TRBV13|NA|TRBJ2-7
CASSLQRASYEQYF
TGTGCCAGCAGCTTACAGCGGGCATCCTACGAGCAGTACTTC
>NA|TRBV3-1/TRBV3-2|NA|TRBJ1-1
CASSQDGEAAFF
TGTGCCAGCAGCCAAGATGGGGAGGCAGCTTTCTTT
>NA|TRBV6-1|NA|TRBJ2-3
CASSDRSTDTQYF
TGTGCCAGCAGTGATAGGAGCACAGATACGCAGTATTTT
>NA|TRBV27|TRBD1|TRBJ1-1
CASSLPGQFPTEAFF
TGTGCCAGCAGTTTGCCGGGACAGTTTCCCACTGAAGCTTTCTTT
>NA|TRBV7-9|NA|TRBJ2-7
CASRAGGHEQYF
TGTGCCAGCAGGGCCGGGGGCCACGAGCAGTACTTC
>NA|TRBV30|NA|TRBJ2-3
CAWSVHPDTQYF
TGTGCCTGGAGTGTACACCCGGATACGCAGTATTTT
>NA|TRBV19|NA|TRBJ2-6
CASSNGVGFVGANVLTF
TGTGCCAGTAGTAATGGGGTTGGGTTTGTTGGGGCCAACGTCCTGACTTTC
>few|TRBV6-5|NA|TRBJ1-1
CASERVPMNTEAFF
TGTGCCAGCGAAAGGGTCCCGATGAACACTGAAGCTTTCTTT
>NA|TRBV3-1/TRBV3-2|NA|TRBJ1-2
CASSQAFGSDWGYGYTF
TGTGCCAGCAGCCAAGCATTTGGGTCCGACTGGGGCTATGGCTACACCTTC
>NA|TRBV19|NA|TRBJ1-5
CASTIQEVYQPQHF
TGTGCCAGTACTATACAGGAGGTCTATCAGCCCCAGCATTTT
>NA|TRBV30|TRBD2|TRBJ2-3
CARTSGGTDTQYF
TGTGCTAGGACTAGCGGGGGCACAGATACGCAGTATTTT
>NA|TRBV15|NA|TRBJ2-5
CATSRDHGGRGETQYF
TGTGCCACCAGCAGAGACCACGGGGGTCGAGGAGAGACCCAGTACTTC
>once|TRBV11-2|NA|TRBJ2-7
CASSLRRESSYEQYF
TGTGCCAGCAGCTTAAGGAGGGAAAGCTCCTACGAGCAGTACTTC
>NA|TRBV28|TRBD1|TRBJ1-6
CASSLTGSSYNSPLHF
TGTGCCAGCAGTTTGACAGGGAGCTCCTATAATTCACCCCTCCACTTT
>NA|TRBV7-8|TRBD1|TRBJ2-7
CASSSWTGSPYEQYF
TGTGCCAGCAGCTCGTGGACAGGGTCACCCTACGAGCAGTACTTC
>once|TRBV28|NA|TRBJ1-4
CASSRGRAATNEKLFF
TGTGCCAGCAGTCGGGGCAGGGCTGCAACTAATGAAAAACTGTTTTTT
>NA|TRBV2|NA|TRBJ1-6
CASSGRGGALHF
TGTGCCAGCAGCGGGAGGGGGGGGGCCCTCCACTTT